What follows are 7 T cell receptor beta chains derived from one specimen sequenced in a study of T cells in Graves' hyperthyroidism and ophthalmopathy. The investigators amplified TCR beta CDR3 regions from RNA transcripts. First-round RT-PCR with HTBI primers amplified the TCR CDR3 region. TCRdb re-analysed the multiplex PCR reads in MiXCR, keeping a single row per CDR3 protein. The sample has 600,000 or so distinct CDR3 sequences, 40% to 55% seen once. Source material: peripheral blood or thyroid tissue (not recorded which). These receptors were obtained from a woman in her late teens or twenties with Graves' hyperthyroidism.

This clonotype was found many times. The V and J genes are TRBV15 and TRBJ2-7, with 7 nucleotides matching TRBD2. The J segment lost 4 bases and the V segment lost 1 base, leaving 1 base of the junction unmatched. The CDR3 runs to 13 residues. From germline, CDR1 is LNHNV and CDR2 YYDKDF (reference sequence). The CDR3 DNA sequence: TGTGCCACCAGCAGAGGGGGACTATACGAGCAGTACTTC. Translating gives CATSRGGLYEQYF.

The J gene is TRBJ2-2, the V gene TRBV29-1; TRBD1 matches 10 bases. V lost 6 bases to trimming and J lost 2 bases; unmatched junction nucleotides: 9. The CDR3 extends over 16 amino acids. Germline V CDR1 and CDR2: SQVTM, ANQGSEA. The CDR3 loop is CSVPGQGSPNTGELFF. The DNA of the CDR3 is TGCAGCGTGCCGGGACAGGGGTCGCCTAACACCGGGGAGCTGTTTTTT.

Here the CDR3 reads CASSYRGPSSYEQYF. The CDR3 DNA follows: TGTGCCAGCAGTTATAGGGGACCAAGCTCCTACGAGCAGTACTTC. The V call is TRBV6-5, the J call TRBJ2-7, with D perhaps given as TRBD1 or TRBD2 (5 bases each). CDR1 and CDR2 from the germline V gene are MNHEY and SVGAGI. The V end lost 3 bases, the J end lost 0 bases, and 12 bases lay between the germline ends. The CDR3 sequence is 15 residues long.

The chain combines TRBV7-2 with TRBJ1-3, with D maybe TRBD1 (5 bases). Between the trimmed V and J ends, which lost 5 bases and 3 bases, there was a span of 20 bases. Looked up from germline, CDR1 is SGHTA and CDR2 is FQGNSA. The CDR3 length is 17 residues. The CDR3 coding sequence is TGTGCCAGCAGCCAAGATTTTTCGGTAGGGGTTGGAAACACCATATATTTT. Protein: CASSQDFSVGVGNTIYF. Drawing the rest from reference TRBV7-2 and TRBJ1-3, the complete variable domain is GAGVSQSPSNKVTEKGKDVELRCDPISGHTALYWYRQSLGQGLEFLIYFQGNSAPDKSGLPSDRFSAERTGGSVSTLTIQRTQQEDSAVYLCASSQDFSVGVGNTIYFGEGSWLTVV.

The genes are TRBV7-9 and TRBJ1-5; no firm D call. The V end lost 6 bases, the J end lost 1 base, and 16 bases lay between the germline ends. This CDR3 region has 16 residues. CDR1 is SEHNR and CDR2 is FQNEAQ in the germline V gene (reference sequence). The CDR3 here is CASSEALGISNQPQHF. CDR3 DNA: TGTGCCAGCAGTGAAGCGTTGGGAATAAGCAATCAGCCCCAGCATTTT.

This clonotype occurred many times. In DNA form, the CDR3 reads TGCAGCGTTGATCTGGGGTTCAGTGAAAAACTGTTTTTT. This translates into CSVDLGFSEKLFF. This sequence joins TRBV29-1 and TRBJ1-4; D gene ambiguous. The CDR3 extends over 13 amino acids. Trimming took 3 bases from V and 7 from J, leaving 12 bases between them. Germline loops: CDR1 SQVTM, CDR2 ANQGSEA. The full variable domain, in which reference TRBV29-1 and TRBJ1-4 provide the parts outside the CDR3, is SAVISQKPSRDICQRGTSLTIQCQVDSQVTMMFWYRQQPGQSLTLIATANQGSEATYESGFVIDKFPISRPNLTFSTLTVSNMSPEDSSIYLCSVDLGFSEKLFFGSGTQLSVL.

As regards this clonotype: One base away lies a much larger clone, so this may be a sequencing read error. The V gene is TRBV6-1, the J gene TRBJ1-1; 10 bases are shared with TRBD1. V was clipped by 6 bases and J by 0 bases; unmatched bases: 1. The CDR3 has 14 amino acids. The V gene's germline CDR1 is MNHNS and CDR2 SASEGT. CDR3: CASRTGGMNTEAFF. CDR3 coding DNA: TGTGCCAGCAGGACAGGGGGCATGAACACTGAAGCTTTCTTT.